One and the same sample provided the 6 T cell receptor beta chains below, sequenced in a study of T cell responses to AZD1222 COVID-19 vaccine. The table came from immunoSEQ multiplex PCR; TCRdb's copy has only in-frame clones and leaves some out. This table holds some 96,000 clones, approximately 89% found once. Sequenced material: peripheral blood, taken on day 0 of MenACWY control vaccination. These receptors were obtained from an adult in good health.

V gene TRBV20-1 combines with J gene TRBJ1-1, with D possibly matching TRBD1 (5 bases). There are 10 residues in the CDR3. The V end lost 5 bases, the J end lost 6 bases, and 7 bases lay between the germline ends. CDR1 and CDR2 from the germline V gene are DFQATT and SNEGSKA (reference sequence). In DNA, the CDR3 is TGCAGTGCTTACAGGTCTGAAGCTTTCTTT. Its translation: CSAYRSEAFF.

The chain uses TRBV3-1 (or the pseudogene TRBV3-2) and TRBJ2-2; a possible D gene is TRBD1 (5 bases). The germline gives CDR1 LGHDT, CDR2 YNNKEL (reference sequence). This CDR3 contains 14 residues. Between the trimmed V and J ends, which lost 7 bases and 2 bases, there was a span of 11 bases. This chain's CDR3 is CASIPQGNTGELFF. The CDR3 DNA is TGTGCCAGCATACCGCAGGGTAACACCGGGGAGCTGTTTTTT.

The rearrangement links TRBV7-9 to TRBJ2-3; possible D gene TRBD1, 5 bases. The V end was cut by 2 bases, the J end by 5 bases, with 17 bases between. The CDR3 is made up of 16 amino acids. CDR1 is SEHNR and CDR2 is FQNEAQ in the germline V gene (reference sequence). The CDR3 region has the DNA TGTGCCAGCAGCTTACCCCGCTGGCAGGGCGGAGATACGCAGTATTTT. Its protein is CASSLPRWQGGDTQYF.

The chain has TRBV28 and TRBJ1-2, with D possibly matching TRBD1 (6 bases). Germline assignment: CDR1 MDHEN and CDR2 SYDVKM. This CDR3 spans 17 amino acids. V was cut by 6 bases and J by 4 bases, with 24 bases left in between. The CDR3 DNA reads TGTGCCAGCAGCCTAGGGGGTTCGGTAGGGTCGGCCTATGGCTACACCTTC. This gives the protein CASSLGGSVGSAYGYTF.

This clone appeared a single time. The chain combines TRBV27 with TRBJ1-1; 7 nucleotides agree with TRBD1. The CDR3 runs 15 residues. Germline CDR1 and CDR2: MNHEY and SMNVEV (reference sequence). After removal of 5 bases from V and 4 bases from J, the junction contained 10 bases not matched to a gene. DNA for the CDR3: TGTGCCAGCAGTCATAGGGGGCGGTTTAGCACTGAAGCTTTCTTT. This encodes CASSHRGRFSTEAFF.

The genes are TRBV7-2 and TRBJ1-5; 7 bases are shared with TRBD1. The J segment lost 9 bases and the V segment lost 6 bases, leaving 8 bases of the junction unmatched. Germline CDR1 reads SGHTA; CDR2 reads FQGNSA. This CDR3 is 13 amino acids long. CDR3 protein: CASSQGGEPPQHF. Here the CDR3 DNA reads TGTGCCAGCAGTCAGGGGGGAGAGCCGCCCCAGCATTTT.